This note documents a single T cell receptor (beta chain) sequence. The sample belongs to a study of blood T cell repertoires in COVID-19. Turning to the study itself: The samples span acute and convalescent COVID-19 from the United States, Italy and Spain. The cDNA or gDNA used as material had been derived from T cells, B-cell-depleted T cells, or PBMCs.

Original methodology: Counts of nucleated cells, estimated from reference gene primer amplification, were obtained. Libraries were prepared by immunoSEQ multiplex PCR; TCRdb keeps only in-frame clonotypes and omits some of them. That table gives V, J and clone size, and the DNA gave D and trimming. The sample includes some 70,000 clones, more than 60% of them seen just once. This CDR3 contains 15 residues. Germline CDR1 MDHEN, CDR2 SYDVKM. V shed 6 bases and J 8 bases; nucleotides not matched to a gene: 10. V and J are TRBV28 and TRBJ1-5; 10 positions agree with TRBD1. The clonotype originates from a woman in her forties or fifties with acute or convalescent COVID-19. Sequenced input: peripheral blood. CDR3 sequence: CASSRPTGGSEPQHF. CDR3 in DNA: TGTGCCAGCAGCCGTCCGACAGGGGGCTCGGAGCCCCAGCATTTT.